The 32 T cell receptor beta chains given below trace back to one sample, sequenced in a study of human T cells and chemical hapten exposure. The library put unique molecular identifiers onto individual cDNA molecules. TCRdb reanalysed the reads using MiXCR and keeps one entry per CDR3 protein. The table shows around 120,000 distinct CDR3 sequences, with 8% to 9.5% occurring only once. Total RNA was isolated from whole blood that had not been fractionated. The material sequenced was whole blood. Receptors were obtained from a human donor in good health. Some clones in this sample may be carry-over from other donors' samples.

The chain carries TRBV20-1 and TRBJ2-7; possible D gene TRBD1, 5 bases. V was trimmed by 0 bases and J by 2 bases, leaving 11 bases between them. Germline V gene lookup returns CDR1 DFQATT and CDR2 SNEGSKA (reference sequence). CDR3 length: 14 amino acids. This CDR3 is CSARDVSGTYEQYF. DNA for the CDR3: TGCAGTGCTAGAGATGTTTCAGGGACCTACGAGCAGTACTTC.

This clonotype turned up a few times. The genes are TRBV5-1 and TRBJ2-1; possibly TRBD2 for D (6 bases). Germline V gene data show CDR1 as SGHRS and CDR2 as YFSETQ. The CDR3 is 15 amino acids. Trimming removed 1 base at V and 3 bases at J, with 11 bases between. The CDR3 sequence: CASSLSAGRYNEQFF. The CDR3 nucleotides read TGCGCCAGCAGCTTGTCAGCGGGCCGCTACAATGAGCAGTTCTTC.

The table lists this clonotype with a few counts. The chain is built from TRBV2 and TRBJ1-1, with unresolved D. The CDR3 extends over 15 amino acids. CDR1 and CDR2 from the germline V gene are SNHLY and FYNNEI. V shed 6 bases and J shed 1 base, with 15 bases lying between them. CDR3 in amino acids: CASRRGREGNTEAFF. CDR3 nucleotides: TGTGCCAGCAGACGAGGGCGCGAGGGGAACACTGAAGCTTTCTTT.

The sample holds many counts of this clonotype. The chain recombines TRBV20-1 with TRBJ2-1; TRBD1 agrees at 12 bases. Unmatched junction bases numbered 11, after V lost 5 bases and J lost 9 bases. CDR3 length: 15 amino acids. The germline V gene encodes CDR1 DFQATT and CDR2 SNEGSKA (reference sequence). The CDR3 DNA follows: TGCAGTGCTGGTGGGACAGGGGGCATCTTGGGTGAGCAGTTCTTC. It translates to CSAGGTGGILGEQFF.

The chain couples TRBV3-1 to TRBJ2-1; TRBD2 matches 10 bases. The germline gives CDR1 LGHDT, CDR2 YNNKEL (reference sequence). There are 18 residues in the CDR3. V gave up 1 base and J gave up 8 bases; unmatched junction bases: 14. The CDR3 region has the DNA TGTGCCAGCAGCCAAGGTCTGTCTAGCGGGAGTCTTGGGGATGAGCAGTTCTTC. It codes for CASSQGLSSGSLGDEQFF.

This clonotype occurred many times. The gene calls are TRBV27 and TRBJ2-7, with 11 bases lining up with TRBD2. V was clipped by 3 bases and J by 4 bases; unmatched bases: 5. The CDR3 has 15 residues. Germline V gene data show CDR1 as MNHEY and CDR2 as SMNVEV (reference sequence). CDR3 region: CASSFLAGGSYEQYF. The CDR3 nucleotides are TGTGCCAGCAGTTTCCTAGCGGGAGGTTCGTACGAGCAGTACTTC.

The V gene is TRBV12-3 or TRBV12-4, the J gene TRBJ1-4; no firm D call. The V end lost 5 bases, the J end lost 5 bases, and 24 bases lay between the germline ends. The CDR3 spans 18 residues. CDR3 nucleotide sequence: TGTGCCAGCAGTACCCCGCCAGGCTTGGTCGGTGGAAATGAAAAACTGTTTTTT. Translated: CASSTPPGLVGGNEKLFF.

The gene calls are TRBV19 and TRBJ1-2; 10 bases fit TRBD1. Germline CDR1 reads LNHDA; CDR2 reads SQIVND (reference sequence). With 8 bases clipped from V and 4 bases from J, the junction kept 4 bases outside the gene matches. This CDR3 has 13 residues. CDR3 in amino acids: CASRDRGLYGYTF. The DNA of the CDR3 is TGTGCCAGTCGGGACAGGGGCCTCTATGGCTACACCTTC.

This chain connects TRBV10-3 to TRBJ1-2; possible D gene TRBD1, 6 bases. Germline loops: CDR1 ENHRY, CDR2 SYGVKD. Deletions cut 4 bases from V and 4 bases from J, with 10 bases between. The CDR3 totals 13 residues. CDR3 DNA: TGTGCCATCAGTGCGGACAGCACCTATGGCTACACCTTC. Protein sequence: CAISADSTYGYTF.

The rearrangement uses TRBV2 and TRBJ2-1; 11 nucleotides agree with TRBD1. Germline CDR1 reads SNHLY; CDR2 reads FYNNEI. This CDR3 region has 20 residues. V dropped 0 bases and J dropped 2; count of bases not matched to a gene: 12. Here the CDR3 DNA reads TGTGCCAGCAGTGAAGCGGACAGGGGGCTCCTAGCGGGGCCCTACAATGAGCAGTTCTTC. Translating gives CASSEADRGLLAGPYNEQFF.

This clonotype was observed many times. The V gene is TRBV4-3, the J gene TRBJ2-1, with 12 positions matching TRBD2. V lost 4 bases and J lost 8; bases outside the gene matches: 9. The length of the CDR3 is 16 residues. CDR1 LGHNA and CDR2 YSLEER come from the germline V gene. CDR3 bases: TGCGCCAGCAGCCCTAGCGGGGGGGCTACGTTCCATGAGCAGTTCTTC. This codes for CASSPSGGATFHEQFF.

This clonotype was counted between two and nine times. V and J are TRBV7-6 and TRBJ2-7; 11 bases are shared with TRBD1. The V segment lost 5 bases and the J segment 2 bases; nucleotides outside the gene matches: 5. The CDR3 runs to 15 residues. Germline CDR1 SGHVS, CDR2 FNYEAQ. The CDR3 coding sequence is TGTGCCAGCAGCGCAGGGACAGGGGGTCCCTACGAGCAGTACTTC. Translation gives CASSAGTGGPYEQYF.

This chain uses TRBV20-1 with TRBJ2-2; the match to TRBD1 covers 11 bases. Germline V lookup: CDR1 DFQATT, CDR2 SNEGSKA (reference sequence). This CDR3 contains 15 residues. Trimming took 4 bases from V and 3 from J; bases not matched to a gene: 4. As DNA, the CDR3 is TGCAGTGCTACTCCGGGACAGGGGGACACCGGGGAGCTGTTTTTT. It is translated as CSATPGQGDTGELFF.

For the CDR3, the DNA is TGTGCCAGCAGTTACGACAGCTACGAGCAGTACTTC. Amino acid sequence: CASSYDSYEQYF. The V gene is TRBV6-2 or TRBV6-3, the J gene TRBJ2-7; TRBD1 is a possible D gene (5 bases). The germline CDR1 and CDR2 sequences are MNHEY and SVGEGT. The CDR3 is 12 residues long. V lost 2 bases, J lost 3 bases, and 5 bases lay in between.

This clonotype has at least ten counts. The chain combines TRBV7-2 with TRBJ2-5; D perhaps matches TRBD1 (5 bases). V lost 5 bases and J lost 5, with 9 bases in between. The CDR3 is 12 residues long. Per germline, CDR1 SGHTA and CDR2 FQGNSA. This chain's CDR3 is CASSKTVETQYF. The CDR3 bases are TGTGCCAGCAGCAAGACAGTCGAGACCCAGTACTTC.

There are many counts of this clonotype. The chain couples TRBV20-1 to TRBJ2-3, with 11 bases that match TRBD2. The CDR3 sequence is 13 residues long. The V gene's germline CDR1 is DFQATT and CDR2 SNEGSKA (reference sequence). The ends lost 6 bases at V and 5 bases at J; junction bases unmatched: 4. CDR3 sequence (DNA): TGCAGTGCAACCGGACTAGCGGGAGATACGCAGTATTTT. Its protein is CSATGLAGDTQYF.

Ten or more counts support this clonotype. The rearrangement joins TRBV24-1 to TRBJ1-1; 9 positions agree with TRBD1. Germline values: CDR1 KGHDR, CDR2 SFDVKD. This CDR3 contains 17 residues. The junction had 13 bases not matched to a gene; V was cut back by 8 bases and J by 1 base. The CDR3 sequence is CATTPRDREESNTEAFF. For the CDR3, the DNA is TGTGCCACCACCCCCCGGGACAGGGAAGAATCGAACACTGAAGCTTTCTTT.

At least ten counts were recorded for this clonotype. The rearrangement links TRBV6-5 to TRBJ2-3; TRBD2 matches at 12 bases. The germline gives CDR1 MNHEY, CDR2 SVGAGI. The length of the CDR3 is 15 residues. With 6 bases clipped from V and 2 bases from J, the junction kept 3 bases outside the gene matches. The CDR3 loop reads CASRTSGRSTDTQYF. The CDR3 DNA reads TGTGCCAGCAGAACTAGCGGGAGGTCCACAGATACGCAGTATTTT.

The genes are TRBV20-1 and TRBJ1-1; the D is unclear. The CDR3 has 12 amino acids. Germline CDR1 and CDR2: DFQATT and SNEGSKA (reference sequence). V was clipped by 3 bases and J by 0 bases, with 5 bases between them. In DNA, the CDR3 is TGCAGTGCTAGTAGGGTGAACACTGAAGCTTTCTTT. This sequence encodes CSASRVNTEAFF.

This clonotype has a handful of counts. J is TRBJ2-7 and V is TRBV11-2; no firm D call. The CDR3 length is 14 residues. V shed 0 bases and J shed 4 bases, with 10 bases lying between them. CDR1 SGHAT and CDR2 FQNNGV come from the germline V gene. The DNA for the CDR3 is TGTGCCAGCAGCTTAGATTCTACCCGATACGAGCAGTACTTC. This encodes CASSLDSTRYEQYF.

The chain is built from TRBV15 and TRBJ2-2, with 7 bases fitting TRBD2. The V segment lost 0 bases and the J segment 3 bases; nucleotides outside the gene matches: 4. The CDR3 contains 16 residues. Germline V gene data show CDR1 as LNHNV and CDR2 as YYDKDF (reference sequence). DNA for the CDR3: TGTGCCACCAGCAGAGAGGAGCGGGGAGACACCGGGGAGCTGTTTTTT. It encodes CATSREERGDTGELFF.

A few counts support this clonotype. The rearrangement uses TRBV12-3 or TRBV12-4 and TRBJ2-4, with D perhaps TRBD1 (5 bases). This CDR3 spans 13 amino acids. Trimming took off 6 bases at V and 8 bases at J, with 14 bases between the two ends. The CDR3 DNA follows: TGTGCCAGCAGACAGGTTGGAGTAGACATTCAGTACTTC. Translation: CASRQVGVDIQYF.

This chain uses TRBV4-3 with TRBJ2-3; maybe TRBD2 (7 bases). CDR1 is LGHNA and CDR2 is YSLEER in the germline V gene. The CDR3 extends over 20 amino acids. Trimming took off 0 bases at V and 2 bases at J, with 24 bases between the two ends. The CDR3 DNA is TGCGCCAGCAGCCAAGAGTTTAGGGGGGGCGCCCCGAGAACCACAGATACGCAGTATTTT. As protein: CASSQEFRGGAPRTTDTQYF.

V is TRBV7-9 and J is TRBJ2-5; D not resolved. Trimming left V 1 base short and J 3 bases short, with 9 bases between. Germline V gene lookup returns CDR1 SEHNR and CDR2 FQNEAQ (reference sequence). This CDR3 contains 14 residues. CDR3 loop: CASSLVMGKETQYF. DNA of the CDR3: TGTGCCAGCAGCTTAGTTATGGGGAAAGAGACCCAGTACTTC.

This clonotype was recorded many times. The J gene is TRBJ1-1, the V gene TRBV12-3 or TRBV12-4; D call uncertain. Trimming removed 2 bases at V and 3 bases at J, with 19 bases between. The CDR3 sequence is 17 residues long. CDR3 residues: CASSLSVSDPLDTEAFF. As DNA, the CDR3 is TGTGCCAGCAGTTTATCTGTCAGTGACCCATTGGACACTGAAGCTTTCTTT.

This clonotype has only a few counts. The CDR3 DNA follows: TGTGCCAGCAGCTTAAGCAGGGTCTATGGCTACACCTTC. Translation: CASSLSRVYGYTF. The chain links TRBV7-9 to TRBJ1-2, with a tentative D call TRBD1 (5 bases). Germline V gives CDR1 SEHNR, CDR2 FQNEAQ (reference sequence). The CDR3 contains 13 residues. Trimming removed 2 bases at V and 4 bases at J, with 8 bases between.

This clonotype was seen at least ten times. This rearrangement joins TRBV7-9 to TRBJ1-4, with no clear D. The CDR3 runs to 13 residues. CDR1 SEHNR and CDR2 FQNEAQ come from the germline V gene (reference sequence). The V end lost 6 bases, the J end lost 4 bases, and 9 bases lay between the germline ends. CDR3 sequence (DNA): TGTGCCAGCAGGGTCAGCAGTAATGAAAAACTGTTTTTT. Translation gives CASRVSSNEKLFF.

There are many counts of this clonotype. The CDR3: CASSLGSGELFF. The CDR3 nucleotides are TGTGCCAGCAGCCTAGGGTCCGGGGAGCTGTTTTTT. The chain couples TRBV6-1 to TRBJ2-2; D gene uncertain. CDR3 length equals 12 residues. Germline CDR1 MNHNS, CDR2 SASEGT. V was shortened by 6 bases and J by 6 bases, with 8 bases between the two germline ends.

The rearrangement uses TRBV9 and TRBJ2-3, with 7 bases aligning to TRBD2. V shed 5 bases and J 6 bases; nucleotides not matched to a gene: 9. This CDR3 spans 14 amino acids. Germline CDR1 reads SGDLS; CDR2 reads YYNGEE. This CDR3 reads CASSGAGSADTQYF. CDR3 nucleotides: TGTGCCAGCAGTGGAGCGGGGTCCGCTGATACGCAGTATTTT.

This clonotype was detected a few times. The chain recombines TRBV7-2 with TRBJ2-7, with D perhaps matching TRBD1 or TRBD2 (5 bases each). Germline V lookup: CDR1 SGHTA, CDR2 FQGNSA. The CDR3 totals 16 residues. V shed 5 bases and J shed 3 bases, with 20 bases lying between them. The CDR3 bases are TGTGCCAGCAGCCCGGAGGTGGGGGACCAAGGCTACGAGCAGTACTTC. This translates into CASSPEVGDQGYEQYF.

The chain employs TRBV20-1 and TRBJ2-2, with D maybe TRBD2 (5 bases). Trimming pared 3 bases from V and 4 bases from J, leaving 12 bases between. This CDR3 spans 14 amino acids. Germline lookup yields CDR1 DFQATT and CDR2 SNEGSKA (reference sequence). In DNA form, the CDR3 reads TGCAGTGCTAGCTACCGGGGTGTCACCGGGGAGCTGTTTTTT. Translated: CSASYRGVTGELFF.

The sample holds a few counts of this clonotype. For the CDR3, the DNA is TGTGCCACCAGCAGCGGGCTGAGACACTCTGGGGCCAACGTCCTGACTTTC. This codes for CATSSGLRHSGANVLTF. The chain links TRBV15 to TRBJ2-6; D uncertain. This CDR3 spans 17 amino acids. V was cut by 3 bases and J by 0 bases, with 12 bases left in between. CDR1 and CDR2 (germline): LNHNV, YYDKDF (reference sequence).